The rows below give T cell receptor beta chains drawn from one sample of a study of siplizumab effects on memory and regulatory T cells. Only in-frame clones appear in the TCRdb table, and some are missing; sequencing was by immunoSEQ multiplex PCR. The data contain just over 40,000 clones, roughly nine tenths of them singletons. What was sequenced was naive CD4+ T cells sorted from blood. All receptors derive from a human donor in good health. CDR3s include the opening cysteine and the closing phenylalanine or tryptophan. A D gene is named only where the DNA matches it firmly. Only part of the rows carry a size: once, few, many, or a class if the clone is expanded.

J: TRBJ1-5; D: NA; size: NA; V: TRBV6-1; CDR3: CASSESQGWNQPQHF; DNA: TGTGCCAGCAGTGAATCCCAGGGTTGGAATCAGCCCCAGCATTTT
J: TRBJ1-2; D: TRBD1; size: NA; V: TRBV5-1; CDR3: CASSGTGTGDGYTF; DNA: TGCGCCAGCAGCGGAACCGGGACAGGGGACGGCTACACCTTC
J: TRBJ1-1; D: NA; size: NA; V: TRBV5-6; CDR3: CASSLEPRGTEAFF; DNA: TGTGCCAGCAGCCTCGAGCCAAGGGGCACTGAAGCTTTCTTT
J: TRBJ2-2; D: NA; size: NA; V: TRBV29-1; CDR3: CSVEHQGPNTGELFF; DNA: TGCAGCGTTGAACACCAGGGTCCTAACACCGGGGAGCTGTTTTTT
J: TRBJ1-5; D: NA; size: NA; V: TRBV7-9; CDR3: CASSEAGEDQPQHF; DNA: TGTGCCAGCAGCGAAGCGGGGGAGGATCAGCCCCAGCATTTT
J: TRBJ2-1; D: NA; size: NA; V: TRBV25-1; CDR3: CASRGPYPYNEQFF; DNA: TGTGCCAGCAGGGGGCCCTACCCCTACAATGAGCAGTTCTTC
J: TRBJ2-7; D: NA; size: NA; V: TRBV7-9; CDR3: CASSLLQGYEQYF; DNA: TGTGCCAGCAGCTTATTACAGGGCTACGAGCAGTACTTC
J: TRBJ2-7; D: TRBD1; size: NA; V: TRBV12-5; CDR3: CASGLIGQGGYEQYF; DNA: TGTGCTAGTGGTCTGATAGGACAGGGGGGCTACGAGCAGTACTTC
J: TRBJ1-1; D: NA; size: once; V: TRBV9; CDR3: CASSVGSRYHGTEAFF; DNA: TGTGCCAGCAGCGTTGGCAGTCGTTATCATGGCACTGAAGCTTTCTTT
J: TRBJ1-5; D: TRBD1; size: NA; V: TRBV19; CDR3: CATLTGDTQPQHF; DNA: TGTGCCACCCTGACAGGGGACACGCAGCCCCAGCATTTT
J: TRBJ2-7; D: NA; size: NA; V: TRBV30; CDR3: CAWRGAGAGSYEQYF; DNA: TGTGCCTGGAGGGGGGCAGGGGCGGGCTCCTACGAGCAGTACTTC
J: TRBJ2-5; D: NA; size: NA; V: TRBV19; CDR3: CASSIAGQETQYF; DNA: TGTGCCAGTAGTATAGCAGGGCAGGAGACCCAGTACTTC
J: TRBJ2-5; D: TRBD2; size: NA; V: TRBV11-2; CDR3: CASSLESIAGFTQETQYF; DNA: TGTGCCAGCAGCTTAGAATCGATAGCGGGGTTCACGCAAGAGACCCAGTACTTC
J: TRBJ2-1; D: TRBD2; size: NA; V: TRBV6-1; CDR3: CASSERLAGGWNEQFF; DNA: TGTGCCAGCAGCGAAAGACTAGCGGGAGGATGGAATGAGCAGTTCTTC
J: TRBJ2-7; D: NA; size: NA; V: TRBV5-1; CDR3: CASSPQGGSNTYEQYF; DNA: TGCGCCAGCAGCCCCCAAGGTGGCAGCAACACCTACGAGCAGTACTTC
J: TRBJ2-3; D: TRBD2; size: NA; V: TRBV5-1; CDR3: CASRQAGGHQDTQYF; DNA: TGCGCCAGCAGGCAAGCGGGAGGCCATCAAGATACGCAGTATTTT
J: TRBJ1-1; D: TRBD1; size: NA; V: TRBV6-5; CDR3: CASSHPNSGGMRAFF; DNA: TGTGCCAGCAGTCACCCTAACTCAGGGGGCATGCGAGCTTTCTTT
J: TRBJ2-7; D: NA; size: NA; V: TRBV15; CDR3: CATSRDASYEQYF; DNA: TGTGCCACCAGCAGAGATGCGAGCTACGAGCAGTACTTC
J: TRBJ2-7; D: TRBD1; size: NA; V: TRBV7-8; CDR3: CASSLRTGGDSYEQYF; DNA: TGTGCCAGCAGCTTACGTACAGGGGGCGACTCCTACGAGCAGTACTTC
J: TRBJ1-1; D: NA; size: NA; V: TRBV20-1; CDR3: CSARDYREAFF; DNA: TGCAGTGCTAGAGATTACAGGGAAGCTTTCTTT
J: TRBJ1-2; D: NA; size: NA; V: TRBV4-1; CDR3: CASSQVFDRTYGYTF; DNA: TGCGCCAGCAGCCAAGTCTTCGACAGGACCTATGGCTACACCTTC
J: TRBJ2-7; D: NA; size: NA; V: TRBV5-8; CDR3: CASSPGPLKSPSYEQYF; DNA: TGTGCCAGCAGCCCGGGACCCCTGAAGTCACCCTCCTACGAGCAGTACTTC
J: TRBJ2-7; D: NA; size: NA; V: TRBV4-2; CDR3: CASSQLEVRGAEQYF; DNA: TGTGCCAGCAGCCAACTCGAGGTGAGGGGAGCCGAGCAGTACTTC
J: TRBJ2-6; D: TRBD1; size: NA; V: TRBV28; CDR3: CASRDADRGFSGANVLTF; DNA: TGTGCCAGCCGGGATGCGGACAGGGGGTTTTCTGGGGCCAACGTCCTGACTTTC
J: TRBJ1-2; D: NA; size: NA; V: TRBV6-6; CDR3: CASGANYGYTF; DNA: TGTGCCAGCGGAGCTAACTATGGCTACACCTTC
J: TRBJ2-7; D: TRBD2; size: NA; V: TRBV7-9; CDR3: CASSLVAGGLYEQYF; DNA: TGTGCCAGCAGCTTAGTAGCGGGAGGCCTCTACGAGCAGTACTTC
J: TRBJ1-6; D: NA; size: NA; V: TRBV6-5; CDR3: CASSYWDTEGSPLHF; DNA: TGTGCCAGCAGTTACTGGGACACTGAGGGGTCACCCCTCCACTTT
J: TRBJ2-1; D: NA; size: NA; V: TRBV7-2; CDR3: CASRPNSGYNEQFF; DNA: TGTGCCAGCAGACCGAATAGCGGTTACAATGAGCAGTTCTTC